This T cell receptor (beta chain) stems from a study of CD8+ T cells in alopecia areata. The researchers isolated CD4+ and CD8+ T cells from PBMCs by sorting. Once RNA had been extracted, it was reverse transcribed into cDNA to act as the sequencing template. Profiling relied on immunoSEQ multiplex PCR, and the TCRdb table lists in-frame clones only, not all of them. The sample carries about 150,000 clones, about 54% recorded once. Looked up from germline, CDR1 is SEHNR and CDR2 is FQNEAQ (reference sequence). This CDR3 has 14 residues. V dropped 5 bases and J dropped 7; count of bases not matched to a gene: 6. The sample holds one count of this clone. Its antigen is unidentified. Findings and limits, study-wide: Resident alphabeta T cells of normal skin are also sequenced in scalp samples. Mice showed TCR sharing more clearly than patients did, possibly owing to HLA.

Source material: CD4+ T cells sorted from blood. The receptor was derived from a human donor in good health. The chain recombines TRBV7-9 with TRBJ1-5; 9 nucleotides line up with TRBD1. This chain's CDR3 is CASSTDRGNQPQHF. The CDR3 DNA reads TGTGCCAGCAGCACCGACAGGGGGAACCAGCCCCAGCATTTT.